This TCR beta chain came from a study of cytomegalovirus exposure and HLA in healthy donors. Study as a whole: For the approximately 390 genotyped donors, 80% to 90% fell within the Caucasian-associated ancestry cluster. General observations from the study: Researchers reported that a few CMV-associated chains were confirmed in vitro as CMV antigen-specific. Cytomegalovirus association was listed for 170 or so TCR beta chains. Sequence variants that were highly shared formed a cluster that was likely a sequencing artifact.

The germline V gene encodes CDR1 ENHRY and CDR2 SYGVKD. The CDR3 contains 13 residues. With 2 bases removed from V and 4 bases from J, the gap between germline ends came to 9 bases. The PCR ran on 60 Vbeta and 13 Jbeta primers. Some clones are missing from TCRdb's copy, which holds only in-frame ones; the method was immunoSEQ multiplex PCR. The repertoire consists of more than 110,000 clones, with about 80% occurring once and the leading ten covering less than 1.5%. As to this clone: Its matching antigen is unknown.

The source of this sequence is a man younger than 40 in good health and CMV-seropositive. The chain is built from TRBV10-3 and TRBJ2-7, with D perhaps TRBD1 (5 bases). Input material: PBMCs. The CDR3 DNA follows: TGTGCCATCAGTGAGATGACAGCATACGAGCAGTACTTC. Translating it yields CAISEMTAYEQYF.